These 16 T cell receptor beta chains came from one sample sequenced in a study of blood T cells in healthy people across ages (dated by TCRdb to 2015 to 2017). Library preparation used 5' RACE. TCRdb records Illumina HiSeq 2500 as the sequencer. A second PCR of about 6 to 11 cycles was performed with a sample-barcoded 5' primer and a J-beta primer mix. TCRdb itself trimmed the public reads at Q25 with fastp, ran MiXCR and retained productive beta chains. CDR3 protein duplicates are merged, each entry listing the most common genes and DNA. This sample comprises around 1,700,000 distinct CDR3 sequences, roughly 30% of them detected only once. The ten largest make up 7.7% of the sample. The specimen sequenced was blood. The receptor source for this set is a woman younger than 45 in good health.

A few counts support this clonotype. This sequence joins TRBV2 and TRBJ2-7; 9 nucleotides line up with TRBD1. V lost 3 bases and J lost 7; bases outside the gene matches: 10. Germline CDR1 SNHLY, CDR2 FYNNEI. This CDR3 is built from 15 residues. DNA for the CDR3: TGTGCCAGCAGTGAGGGGGGACAGGGAGCGGAAGAGCAGTACTTC. Its translation is CASSEGGQGAEEQYF.

The rearrangement links TRBV6-5 to TRBJ1-4, with D possibly being TRBD1 (6 bases). Germline loops: CDR1 MNHEY, CDR2 SVGAGI. The CDR3 sequence is 15 residues long. The V gene lost 8 bases and the J gene lost 6 bases, with 19 bases spanning the gap. In DNA, the CDR3 is TGTGCCAGCGGGACACCGGGATTGCCGTATGAAAAACTGTTTTTT. Residues: CASGTPGLPYEKLFF.

The genes are TRBV12-3 or TRBV12-4 and TRBJ1-2, with D unclear. V was pared by 3 bases and J by 4 bases, with 9 bases between. CDR3 length: 13 residues. CDR3 DNA: TGTGCCAGCAGTTTCCCTCGCCGCTATGGCTACACCTTC. Protein product: CASSFPRRYGYTF.

This clonotype has ten or more counts. The chain joins TRBV7-2 to TRBJ1-1; 7 bases agree with TRBD1. The CDR3 length is 14 residues. Germline V gene data show CDR1 as SGHTA and CDR2 as FQGNSA. The V gene end was trimmed by 5 bases and the J gene end by 4 bases; junction bases not matched to a gene: 7. CDR3 coding DNA: TGTGCCAGCAGCCTGACAGGGCTCGGCACTGAAGCTTTCTTT. It encodes CASSLTGLGTEAFF.

In its sample, this clonotype was seen a few times. The V gene is TRBV7-2, the J gene TRBJ1-2, with D possibly matching TRBD1 (5 bases). This CDR3 has 14 amino acids. V dropped 2 bases and J dropped 4 bases, with 11 bases sitting between them. In germline, CDR1 is SGHTA, CDR2 FQGNSA. CDR3 DNA sequence: TGTGCCAGCAGCTTAAGTCGGGACGGCTATGGCTACACCTTC. It translates to CASSLSRDGYGYTF.

This clonotype was found a few times. This rearrangement joins TRBV10-2 to TRBJ1-1; D is possibly TRBD1 (5 bases). Germline CDR1 WSHSY, CDR2 SAAADI. The CDR3 runs 11 residues. Between the trimmed V and J ends, which lost 6 bases and 8 bases, there was a span of 10 bases. CDR3 nucleotide sequence: TGCGCCAGCAGGGGAGACAGCGAAGCTTTCTTT. It encodes CASRGDSEAFF.

This clonotype has more than one count but fewer than ten. The J gene is TRBJ1-6, the V gene TRBV7-3, with TRBD1 as a possible D gene (5 bases). The CDR3 is 15 residues long. V lost 1 base, J lost 9 bases, and 13 bases lay in between. From germline, CDR1 is SGHTA and CDR2 FQGTGA. The CDR3 nucleotides are TGTGCCAGCAGCTTAAGTCCGGGGCTTGTTTCACCCCTCCACTTT. It specifies CASSLSPGLVSPLHF.

The chain couples TRBV10-3 to TRBJ1-2; D might be TRBD1 (5 bases). Germline-derived CDR1 and CDR2 are ENHRY and SYGVKD. The CDR3 is 12 residues long. V was shortened by 2 bases and J by 7 bases, with 8 bases between the two germline ends. CDR3 sequence: CAISEGTVGYTF. DNA for the CDR3: TGTGCCATCAGTGAGGGGACGGTTGGCTACACCTTC.

At least ten counts were recorded for this clonotype. This rearrangement joins TRBV20-1 to TRBJ2-7; the match to TRBD2 covers 12 bases. The junction had 6 bases not matched to a gene; V was cut back by 5 bases and J by 4 bases. There are 14 residues in the CDR3. Germline lookup yields CDR1 DFQATT and CDR2 SNEGSKA (reference sequence). CDR3 residues: CSAELAGGPYEQYF. The CDR3 bases are TGCAGTGCTGAGCTAGCGGGAGGGCCGTACGAGCAGTACTTC.

This clonotype has a single count. The CDR3 coding sequence is TGCGCCAGCAGCCAAGGAGACGCGTGGCGCACAGATACGCAGTATTTT. It codes for CASSQGDAWRTDTQYF. The chain joins TRBV4-1 to TRBJ2-3; D remains unclear. There are 16 residues in the CDR3. V lost 1 base and J lost 1, with 12 bases in between. Germline CDR1 reads MGHRA; CDR2 reads YSYEKL.

CDR3 in amino acids: CASSSRTEKVDEQFF. CDR3 coding DNA: TGTGCCAGCAGTTCTCGGACAGAAAAGGTCGATGAGCAGTTCTTC. The chain links TRBV6-2 or TRBV6-3 to TRBJ2-1; D is possibly TRBD1 (6 bases). Trimming took 4 bases from V and 8 from J, leaving 18 bases between them. The CDR3 runs to 15 residues. In germline, CDR1 is MNHEY, CDR2 SVGEGT.

This clonotype was seen only a few times. The rearrangement joins TRBV24-1 to TRBJ2-2; the D is unclear. CDR1 is KGHDR and CDR2 is SFDVKD in the germline V gene. Trimming took 1 base from V and 6 from J, leaving 5 bases between them. The CDR3 runs to 13 residues. The CDR3 protein is CATSDFRPGELFF. CDR3 nucleotide sequence: TGTGCCACCAGTGATTTTAGGCCCGGGGAGCTGTTTTTT.

The gene calls are TRBV5-1 and TRBJ2-3; D is unresolved. CDR3 length: 15 residues. Germline lookup yields CDR1 SGHRS and CDR2 YFSETQ. V was cut by 5 bases and J by 6 bases, with 19 bases left in between. CDR3 nucleotides: TGCGCCAGCAGGAGACGGCCCGGTGAACAGGATACGCAGTATTTT. Encoded protein: CASRRRPGEQDTQYF.

The V gene is TRBV12-3 or TRBV12-4, the J gene TRBJ2-1, with D perhaps matching TRBD1 (6 bases). V was clipped by 6 bases and J by 6 bases, with 15 bases between them. CDR3 size: 14 residues. The CDR3 spells CASSRTQGPNEQFF. The CDR3 DNA reads as TGTGCCAGCAGCCGTACACAGGGTCCCAATGAGCAGTTCTTC.

Only a few counts were recorded for this clonotype. V usage is TRBV6-1 and J usage is TRBJ2-1; 8 bases align to TRBD2. Germline V gene sequence: CDR1 MNHNS, CDR2 SASEGT. V shed 8 bases, J shed 1 base, and the junction held 7 bases outside the gene matches. This CDR3 is built from 15 residues. The CDR3: CASSALADSYNEQFF. DNA of the CDR3: TGTGCCAGCTCGGCACTAGCGGATTCCTACAATGAGCAGTTCTTC.

The rearrangement joins TRBV5-6 to TRBJ1-2, with TRBD1 as a possible D gene (5 bases). The CDR3 contains 14 residues. The V and J ends lost 4 bases and 7 bases respectively, with 17 bases between them. From germline, CDR1 is SGHDT and CDR2 YYEEEE. CDR3 residues: CASSVRTGGLGYTF. For the CDR3, the DNA is TGTGCCAGCAGCGTTCGAACCGGGGGACTTGGCTACACCTTC.